The TCR beta chain described here comes from a study of T cells in Graves' hyperthyroidism and ophthalmopathy. Study-level information: Initial diagnosis, before any treatment, was when peripheral blood was collected.

The CDR3 covers 14 residues. Germline CDR1 and CDR2: SGHRS and YFSETQ. V was shortened by 2 bases and J by 3 bases, with 8 bases between the two germline ends. This clonotype occurred a few times. From RNA transcripts, TCR beta CDR3 regions were amplified. TCR CDR3 regions were first amplified by RT-PCR with HTBI primers. TCRdb processed the multiplex PCR reads anew with MiXCR; each CDR3 protein has one entry. The repertoire consists of 250,000 to 300,000 distinct CDR3 sequences, with roughly 14% occurring once and the leading ten covering more than 10%. This chain joins TRBV5-1 and TRBJ2-2, with a tentative D call TRBD2 (6 bases). The clonotype comes from a woman in her 40s with Graves' hyperthyroidism that later progressed to Graves' ophthalmopathy. Source material: blood. DNA for the CDR3: TGCGCCAGCAGCTTCCGGGACTACACCGGGGAGCTGTTTTTT. This translates into CASSFRDYTGELFF.